The 9 T cell receptor beta chains given below trace back to one sample, sequenced in a study of cytomegalovirus exposure and HLA in healthy donors. PCR primers comprised 60 Vbeta and 13 Jbeta primers. Profiling relied on immunoSEQ multiplex PCR, and the TCRdb table lists in-frame clones only, not all of them. Of 110,000 to 150,000 clones listed, around 82% are singletons. Sample: PBMCs. The origin of the receptors is a man aged 18 to 35 in good health and CMV-seropositive.

V usage is TRBV5-1 and J usage is TRBJ1-2, with D perhaps matching TRBD1 (6 bases). Germline V gives CDR1 SGHRS, CDR2 YFSETQ. Trimming left V 4 bases short and J 8 bases short, with 15 bases between. The CDR3 has 13 residues. The DNA for the CDR3 is TGCGCCAGCAGCCCCAGGGGTATGGGGGGCTACACCTTC. As protein: CASSPRGMGGYTF.

V usage is TRBV4-2 and J usage is TRBJ2-3, with TRBD2 matching 10 bases. Germline V CDR1 and CDR2: LGHNA, YNFKEQ. This CDR3 is built from 17 residues. V lost 3 bases, J lost 0 bases, and 6 bases stayed unmatched. The chain's CDR3 is CASSQLTSGTSTDTQYF. For the CDR3, the DNA is TGTGCCAGCAGCCAGCTAACTAGCGGGACTAGCACAGATACGCAGTATTTT.

Here the CDR3 DNA reads TGCACCAGCAGCCCCCGGACTAGCGAGACCTACGAGCAGTACTTC. Protein sequence: CTSSPRTSETYEQYF. V gene TRBV1 combines with J gene TRBJ2-7; TRBD2 reflects the table's D call only, with no check against the DNA. TRBV1 is a known pseudogene. The CDR3 totals 15 residues.

V usage is TRBV4-2 and J usage is TRBJ2-7, with D possibly matching TRBD2 (6 bases). CDR1 is LGHNA and CDR2 is YNFKEQ in the germline V gene. This CDR3 has 17 residues. V dropped 1 base and J dropped 0 bases, with 16 bases sitting between them. The CDR3 here is CASSQASLARSSYEQYF. The CDR3 nucleotides read TGTGCCAGCAGCCAAGCTTCCCTAGCGAGGAGCTCCTACGAGCAGTACTTC.

V and J are TRBV7-9 and TRBJ2-5, with 7 bases identical to TRBD1. The J call is uncertain, as TRBJ2-7 better fits the DNA end. Per the germline V gene, CDR1 is SEHNR and CDR2 is FQNEAQ (reference sequence). This CDR3 is 15 amino acids long. In DNA form, the CDR3 reads TGTGCCAGCAGCCCGACAGGGAGCGGAACCTACGAGCAGTACTTC. Translating gives CASSPTGSGTYEQYF.

This clone appeared once. The rearrangement joins TRBV9 to TRBJ2-5; 15 bases match TRBD2. Germline V CDR1 and CDR2: SGDLS, YYNGEE. V shed 3 bases and J 4 bases; nucleotides not matched to a gene: 1. The CDR3 loop spans 15 amino acids. In nucleotides, the CDR3 is TGTGCCAGCAGCGCGGGACTAGCGGGAGGAGAGACCCAGTACTTC. It translates to CASSAGLAGGETQYF.

The chain is built from TRBV30 and TRBJ2-2, with 9 bases lining up with TRBD2. The CDR3 is 16 amino acids. The V gene end was trimmed by 0 bases and the J gene end by 2 bases; junction bases not matched to a gene: 4. CDR1 and CDR2 (germline): GTSNPN, SVGIG (reference sequence). DNA of the CDR3: TGTGCCTGGAGTGTGTCTAGCGGGATCAACACCGGGGAGCTGTTTTTT. Translating gives CAWSVSSGINTGELFF.

The chain employs TRBV18 and TRBJ2-5, with D possibly matching TRBD2 (6 bases). The CDR3 runs to 13 residues. The germline V gene has CDR1 KGHSH and CDR2 LQKENI. V gave up 5 bases and J gave up 5 bases, with 12 bases separating them. The CDR3 DNA reads as TGTGCCAGCTCAACGGGAGTGGGGGAGACCCAGTACTTC. Protein product: CASSTGVGETQYF.

The chain recombines TRBV5-1 with TRBJ2-5, with D tentatively TRBD2 (7 bases). CDR1 is SGHRS and CDR2 is YFSETQ in the germline V gene. The ends were cut back, 5 bases at V and 3 bases at J, with 17 bases in the middle. CDR3 size: 15 residues. CDR3 region: CASRSGGQKKETQYF. CDR3 sequence (DNA): TGCGCCAGCAGATCCGGGGGGCAGAAGAAAGAGACCCAGTACTTC.